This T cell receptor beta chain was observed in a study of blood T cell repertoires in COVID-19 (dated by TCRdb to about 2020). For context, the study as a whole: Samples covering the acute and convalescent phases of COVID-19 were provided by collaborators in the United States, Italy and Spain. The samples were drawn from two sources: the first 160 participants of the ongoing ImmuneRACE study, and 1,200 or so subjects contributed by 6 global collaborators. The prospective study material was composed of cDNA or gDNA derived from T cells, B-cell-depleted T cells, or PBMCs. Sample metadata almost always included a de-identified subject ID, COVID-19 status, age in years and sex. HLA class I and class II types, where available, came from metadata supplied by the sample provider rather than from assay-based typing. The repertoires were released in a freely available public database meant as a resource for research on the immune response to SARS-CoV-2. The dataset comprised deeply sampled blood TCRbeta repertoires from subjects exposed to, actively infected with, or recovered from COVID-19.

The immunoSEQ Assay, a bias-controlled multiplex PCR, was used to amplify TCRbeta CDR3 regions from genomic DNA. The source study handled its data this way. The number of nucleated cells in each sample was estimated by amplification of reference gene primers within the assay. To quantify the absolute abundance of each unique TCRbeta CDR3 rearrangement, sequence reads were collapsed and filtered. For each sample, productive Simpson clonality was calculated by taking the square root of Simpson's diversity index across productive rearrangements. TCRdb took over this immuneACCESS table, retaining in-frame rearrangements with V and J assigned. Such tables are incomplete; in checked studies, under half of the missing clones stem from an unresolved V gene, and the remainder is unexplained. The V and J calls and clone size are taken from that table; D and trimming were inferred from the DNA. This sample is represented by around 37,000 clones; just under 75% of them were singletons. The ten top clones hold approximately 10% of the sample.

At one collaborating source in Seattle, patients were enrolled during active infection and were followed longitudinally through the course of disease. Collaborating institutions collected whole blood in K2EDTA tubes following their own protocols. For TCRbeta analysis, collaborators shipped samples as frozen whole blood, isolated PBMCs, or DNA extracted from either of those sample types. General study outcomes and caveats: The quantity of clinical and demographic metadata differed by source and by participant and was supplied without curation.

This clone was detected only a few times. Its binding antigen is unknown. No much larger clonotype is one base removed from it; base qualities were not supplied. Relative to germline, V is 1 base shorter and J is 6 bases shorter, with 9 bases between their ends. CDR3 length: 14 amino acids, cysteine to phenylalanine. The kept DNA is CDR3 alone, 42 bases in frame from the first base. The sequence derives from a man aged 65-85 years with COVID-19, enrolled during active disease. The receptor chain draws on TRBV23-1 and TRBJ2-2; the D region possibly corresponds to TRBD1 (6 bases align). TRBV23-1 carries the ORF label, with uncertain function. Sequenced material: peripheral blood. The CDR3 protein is CASSQWGLAGELFF. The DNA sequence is TGCGCCAGCAGTCAATGGGGGCTGGCCGGGGAGCTGTTTTTT.